This TCR beta chain was retrieved from a study of graft-versus-host responses after intestinal transplantation. Study-level background: Each recipient received anti-thymocyte globulin induction, then tacrolimus and steroids for 3 to 4 years. Notes on the study in general: Within allografts, high graft-versus-host to host-versus-graft clonal ratios were seen among patients with graft-donor T cell macrochimerism.

V lost 2 bases and J lost 7; bases outside the gene matches: 7. Germline CDR1 reads SEHNR; CDR2 reads FQNEAQ (reference sequence). This CDR3 spans 16 amino acids. About this clone itself: Antigen: not known.

This table comes from immunoSEQ multiplex PCR, and its TCRdb copy is limited to in-frame clones, with some not included. This repertoire shows roughly 93,000 clones, over 85% found once; its top ten account for roughly 0.49%. The chain has TRBV7-9 and TRBJ1-6; 8 bases are shared with TRBD1. The sequencing used unstimulated CD8+ T cells sorted from spleen or lymph node cells, collected before intestinal transplant. The source of this sequence is a human donor who received an intestinal transplant. The CDR3: CASSLRVGDRNSPLHF. For the CDR3, the DNA is TGTGCCAGCAGCTTACGGGTGGGGGACAGGAATTCACCCCTCCACTTT.